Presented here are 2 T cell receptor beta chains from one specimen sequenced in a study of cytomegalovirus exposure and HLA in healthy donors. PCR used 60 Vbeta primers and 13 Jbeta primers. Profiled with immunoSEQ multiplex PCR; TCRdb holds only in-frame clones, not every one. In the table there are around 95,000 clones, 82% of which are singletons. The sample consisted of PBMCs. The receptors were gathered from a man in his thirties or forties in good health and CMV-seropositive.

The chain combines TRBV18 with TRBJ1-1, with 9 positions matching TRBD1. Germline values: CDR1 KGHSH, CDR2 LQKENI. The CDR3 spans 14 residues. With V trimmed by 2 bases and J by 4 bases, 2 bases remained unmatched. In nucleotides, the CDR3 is TGTGCCAGCTCACCAGGGACAGGGAGCACTGAAGCTTTCTTT. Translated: CASSPGTGSTEAFF.

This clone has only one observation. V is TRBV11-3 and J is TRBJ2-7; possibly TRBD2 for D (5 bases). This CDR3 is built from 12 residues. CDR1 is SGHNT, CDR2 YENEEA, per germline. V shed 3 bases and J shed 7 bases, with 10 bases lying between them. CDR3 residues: CASSLGRGEQYF. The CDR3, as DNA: TGTGCCAGCAGCTTGGGCCGGGGTGAGCAGTACTTC.